Listed here are 28 T cell receptor beta chains from one sample, sequenced in a study of cutaneous CD30+ T cell lymphoproliferative disorder and hepatitis E. TCRdb's table, derived via immunoSEQ multiplex PCR, lists solely in-frame clones and lacks some. The table includes about 7,700 clones, just under 75% detected once. Sequencing input: blood. The source is a human donor with a cutaneous T cell lymphoproliferative disorder associated with hepatitis E virus.

J is TRBJ2-5 and V is TRBV7-9; D remains unclear. The germline V gene has CDR1 SEHNR and CDR2 FQNEAQ (reference sequence). Trimming left V 5 bases short and J 2 bases short, with 12 bases between. The CDR3 extends over 14 amino acids. The CDR3, as DNA: TGTGCCAGCAGCGAGGTGGGTCTACAAGAGACCCAGTACTTC. Translating gives CASSEVGLQETQYF. Filled out from reference TRBV7-9 and TRBJ2-5, the complete variable domain reads DTGVSQNPRHKITKRGQNVTFRCDPISEHNRLYWYRQTLGQGPEFLTYFQNEAQLEKSRLLSDRFSAERPKGSFSTLEIQRTEQGDSAMYLCASSEVGLQETQYFGPGTRLLVL.

Only a few counts were recorded for this clone. The chain combines TRBV9 with TRBJ1-2, with 8 bases matching TRBD1. Unmatched junction bases numbered 5, after V lost 5 bases and J lost 8 bases. The CDR3 totals 12 residues. Germline V gene lookup returns CDR1 SGDLS and CDR2 YYNGEE. Here the CDR3 DNA reads TGTGCCAGCAGTCTCGACAGGGGCGGCTACACCTTC. Protein: CASSLDRGGYTF.

This clone was detected only a few times. V gene TRBV14 combines with J gene TRBJ1-5; no definite D call. CDR1 is SGHDN and CDR2 is FVKESK in the germline V gene. The CDR3 length is 18 residues. The V and J ends lost 1 base and 3 bases respectively, with 19 bases between them. CDR3: CASSQVILVLTFNQPQHF. DNA of the CDR3: TGTGCCAGCAGCCAAGTAATATTAGTTCTGACCTTCAATCAGCCCCAGCATTTT.

The chain joins TRBV25-1 to TRBJ1-3, with TRBD1 identical over 9 bases. The CDR3 sequence is 16 residues long. J was trimmed by 1 base and V by 3 bases; bases with no gene match: 4. Per germline, CDR1 MGHDK and CDR2 SYGVNS. In DNA, the CDR3 is TGTGCCAGCAGTGACGCACAGGGGGCATCTGGAAACACCATATATTTT. Translating gives CASSDAQGASGNTIYF. The full variable domain, its missing parts supplied by reference TRBV25-1 and TRBJ1-3, is EADIYQTPRYLVIGTGKKITLECSQTMGHDKMYWYQQDPGMELHLIHYSYGVNSTEKGDLSSESTVSRIRTEHFPLTLESARPSHTSQYLCASSDAQGASGNTIYFGEGSWLTVV.

The chain links TRBV6-5 to TRBJ1-4; 7 nucleotides align to TRBD1. Germline CDR1 reads MNHEY; CDR2 reads SVGAGI. Trimming cost V 11 bases and J 7 bases; bases outside gene matches: 10. The CDR3 loop spans 13 amino acids. CDR3 nucleotide sequence: TGTGCCTACGGACGAGGGGGCACTGAAAAACTGTTTTTT. This codes for CAYGRGGTEKLFF.

This clone was picked up a small number of times. The V call is TRBV2, the J call TRBJ2-1, with a weak D call TRBD2 (5 bases). There are 11 residues in the CDR3. Trimming took off 10 bases at V and 5 bases at J, with 9 bases between the two ends. The germline V gene has CDR1 SNHLY and CDR2 FYNNEI. CDR3 sequence: CAILDHNEQFF. Written as DNA, the CDR3 is TGTGCCATACTAGATCACAATGAGCAGTTCTTC.

In this sample, this clone turned up a few times. The chain has TRBV4-1 and TRBJ2-1, with 12 bases lining up with TRBD2. Germline CDR1 reads MGHRA; CDR2 reads YSYEKL. The CDR3 sequence is 15 residues long. The trim removed 5 bases at V and 8 bases at J, leaving 7 bases unmatched. The CDR3 sequence is CASSETSGSHYEQFF. For the CDR3, the DNA is TGCGCCAGCAGCGAGACTAGCGGGAGCCACTATGAGCAGTTCTTC.

This chain joins TRBV28 and TRBJ2-7, with a weak D call TRBD2 (8 bases). The germline CDR1 and CDR2 sequences are MDHEN and SYDVKM. CDR3 length equals 18 residues. Trimming stripped 6 bases from V and 6 bases from J, with 30 bases between. CDR3 amino acids: CASSVDRLLAAQRGEQYF. CDR3 in DNA: TGTGCCAGCAGCGTGGACAGGTTACTAGCGGCCCAAAGGGGCGAGCAGTACTTC.

The table lists this clone with a few counts. The chain links TRBV27 to TRBJ1-2; D is unresolved. In germline, CDR1 is MNHEY, CDR2 SMNVEV (reference sequence). Trimming took off 8 bases at V and 1 base at J, with 14 bases between the two ends. CDR3 length: 14 residues. DNA for the CDR3: TGTGCCAGCGCCCCGCCGGGCCATAACTATGGCTACACCTTC. Protein: CASAPPGHNYGYTF.

The rearrangement uses TRBV28 and TRBJ1-4; D is unclear. Germline V lookup: CDR1 MDHEN, CDR2 SYDVKM. Trimming shortened V by 6 bases and J by 3 bases, and 23 bases separated the two germline ends. The CDR3 spans 18 residues. The CDR3 DNA reads TGTGCCAGCAGCAACAACCCCGTGCGGGTAATGTCTAATGAAAAACTGTTTTTT. Protein sequence: CASSNNPVRVMSNEKLFF. Full variable domain (rest looked up from reference TRBV28 and TRBJ1-4): DVKVTQSSRYLVKRTGEKVFLECVQDMDHENMFWYRQDPGLGLRLIYFSYDVKMKEKGDIPEGYSVSREKKERFSLILESASTNQTSMYLCASSNNPVRVMSNEKLFFGSGTQLSVL.

The genes are TRBV9 and TRBJ1-6, with D perhaps TRBD1 (5 bases). The CDR3 length is 15 residues. CDR1 and CDR2 from the germline V gene are SGDLS and YYNGEE. Deletions cut 0 bases from V and 6 bases from J, with 10 bases between. DNA for the CDR3: TGTGCCAGCAGCGTAGACGGGGCAGGTAATTCACCCCTCCACTTT. Protein: CASSVDGAGNSPLHF. Looking up the rest from reference TRBV9 and TRBJ1-6 gives the full variable domain: DSGVTQTPKHLITATGQRVTLRCSPRSGDLSVYWYQQSLDQGLQFLIQYYNGEERAKGNILERFSAQQFPDLHSELNLSSLELGDSALYFCASSVDGAGNSPLHFGNGTRLTVT.

The CDR3, as DNA: TGTGCCATCAGTGACCCCGGACTAGCGGGCGGGGAGCTGTTTTTT. Translation gives CAISDPGLAGGELFF. The V call is TRBV10-3, the J call TRBJ2-2, with 11 positions matching TRBD2. The CDR3 extends over 15 amino acids. V gave up 3 bases and J gave up 7 bases; unmatched junction bases: 4. Looked up from germline, CDR1 is ENHRY and CDR2 is SYGVKD.

V usage is TRBV19 and J usage is TRBJ1-1; 10 bases are a match to TRBD1. J was trimmed by 6 bases and V by 6 bases; bases with no gene match: 10. The CDR3 is 15 amino acids. Germline V gene lookup returns CDR1 LNHDA and CDR2 SQIVND (reference sequence). The CDR3 is CASSETGQGKAEAFF. As DNA, the CDR3 is TGTGCCAGTAGCGAAACGGGACAGGGGAAGGCTGAAGCTTTCTTT.

The chain joins TRBV6-5 to TRBJ2-7, with D perhaps TRBD1 or TRBD2 (6 bases each). The ends were cut back, 6 bases at V and 6 bases at J, with 21 bases in the middle. This CDR3 comprises 15 residues. Germline-derived CDR1 and CDR2 are MNHEY and SVGAGI. The CDR3, as DNA: TGTGCCAGCAGCCCAACCTTACGGGGGCGCGGCGAGCAGTACTTC. Translation gives CASSPTLRGRGEQYF.

The CDR3 DNA reads as TGTGCCAGCAACCGGGAGCCAGATACGCAGTATTTT. Translation: CASNREPDTQYF. The rearrangement joins TRBV9 to TRBJ2-3, with a tentative D call TRBD2 (6 bases). The V end lost 6 bases, the J end lost 4 bases, and 9 bases lay between the germline ends. The CDR3 length is 12 residues. Looked up from germline, CDR1 is SGDLS and CDR2 is YYNGEE. The whole variable domain, filled in from reference TRBV9 and TRBJ2-3, reads DSGVTQTPKHLITATGQRVTLRCSPRSGDLSVYWYQQSLDQGLQFLIQYYNGEERAKGNILERFSAQQFPDLHSELNLSSLELGDSALYFCASNREPDTQYFGPGTRLTVL.

The gene calls are TRBV6-5 and TRBJ2-7; D is uncertain. Germline V gives CDR1 MNHEY, CDR2 SVGAGI. The CDR3 totals 14 residues. V was pared by 6 bases and J by 1 base, with 13 bases between. CDR3 sequence: CASSARSLSYEQYF. The CDR3 DNA reads as TGTGCCAGCAGCGCTCGGAGCCTATCCTACGAGCAGTACTTC.

The DNA of the CDR3 is TGTGCCAGCAGCGTATCCGGGCATGGGACCGGGGAGCTGTTTTTT. Protein: CASSVSGHGTGELFF. The chain uses TRBV9 and TRBJ2-2; D call uncertain. Germline lookup yields CDR1 SGDLS and CDR2 YYNGEE. V lost 1 base and J lost 5, with 12 bases in between. This CDR3 is 15 amino acids long.

The J gene is TRBJ2-4, the V gene TRBV19; TRBD1 matches at 7 bases. V shed 4 bases, J shed 0 bases, and the junction held 6 bases outside the gene matches. This CDR3 contains 16 residues. Germline assignment: CDR1 LNHDA and CDR2 SQIVND (reference sequence). The CDR3 DNA reads as TGTGCCAGTAGTACAACCTGGACAGGAGCCAAAAACATTCAGTACTTC. This sequence encodes CASSTTWTGAKNIQYF. Full variable domain (outside the CDR3, taken from reference TRBV19 and TRBJ2-4): DGGITQSPKYLFRKEGQNVTLSCEQNLNHDAMYWYRQDPGQGLRLIYYSQIVNDFQKGDIAEGYSVSREKKESFPLTVTSAQKNPTAFYLCASSTTWTGAKNIQYFGAGTRLSVL.

The chain recombines TRBV18 with TRBJ1-1; no reliable D call. There are 14 residues in the CDR3. The V end lost 1 base, the J end lost 5 bases, and 11 bases lay between the germline ends. From germline, CDR1 is KGHSH and CDR2 LQKENI. CDR3: CASSPLLPRTEAFF. DNA of the CDR3: TGTGCCAGCTCACCACTTCTTCCAAGGACTGAAGCTTTCTTT.

This clone showed up just once. The chain couples TRBV6-1 to TRBJ1-5; 10 nucleotides line up with TRBD1. Germline-derived CDR1 and CDR2 are MNHNS and SASEGT. There are 15 residues in the CDR3. V lost 7 bases and J lost 4; bases outside the gene matches: 7. CDR3 protein: CASNQDRGRNQPQHF. The CDR3, as DNA: TGTGCCAGCAATCAAGACAGGGGGCGAAATCAGCCCCAGCATTTT.

The chain has TRBV10-3 and TRBJ2-7; tentative D call: TRBD1 (6 bases). The germline V gene encodes CDR1 ENHRY and CDR2 SYGVKD. V dropped 5 bases and J dropped 3 bases, with 23 bases sitting between them. The CDR3 length is 17 residues. The CDR3 coding sequence is TGTGCCATCAGTAGTACGGATCTCGGGACAAAACACTACGAGCAGTACTTC. It yields the protein CAISSTDLGTKHYEQYF.

J is TRBJ2-2 and V is TRBV7-7, with 7 nucleotides matching TRBD1. The CDR3 contains 14 residues. Germline V gene data show CDR1 as SSHAT and CDR2 as FNYEAQ (reference sequence). J gave up 4 bases and V 5 bases, and 4 bases lay outside the gene matches. CDR3 loop: CASSIYRGTGELFF. The CDR3 nucleotides are TGTGCCAGCAGCATTTACAGGGGCACCGGGGAGCTGTTTTTT.

This clone is a singleton in its sample. This chain joins TRBV27 and TRBJ2-1, with D possibly being TRBD1 or TRBD2 (7 bases each). V was trimmed by 5 bases and J by 9 bases, leaving 20 bases between them. Germline CDR1 MNHEY, CDR2 SMNVEV (reference sequence). This CDR3 has 15 residues. The CDR3 sequence: CASSPPPGGGGEQFF. The DNA for the CDR3 is TGTGCCAGCAGTCCCCCACCAGGGGGAGGGGGTGAGCAGTTCTTC.

The rearrangement joins TRBV27 to TRBJ1-1; the match to TRBD1 covers 7 bases. Germline V gene lookup returns CDR1 MNHEY and CDR2 SMNVEV (reference sequence). The V and J ends lost 3 bases and 0 bases, in that order; junction bases with no gene match: 4. This CDR3 contains 15 residues. The CDR3 loop reads CASSFGQAMNTEAFF. As DNA, the CDR3 is TGTGCCAGCAGTTTTGGACAGGCGATGAACACTGAAGCTTTCTTT.

This chain joins TRBV28 and TRBJ2-2, with D perhaps TRBD1 (5 bases). This CDR3 spans 14 amino acids. The V gene lost 3 bases and the J gene lost 0 bases, with 5 bases spanning the gap. In germline, CDR1 is MDHEN, CDR2 SYDVKM. CDR3: CASSLTANTGELFF. CDR3 DNA: TGTGCCAGCAGTTTGACAGCGAACACCGGGGAGCTGTTTTTT.

V is TRBV27 and J is TRBJ2-7, with 7 bases matching TRBD1. The junction had 3 bases not matched to a gene; V was cut back by 5 bases and J by 2 bases. This CDR3 is built from 13 residues. The V gene's germline CDR1 is MNHEY and CDR2 SMNVEV (reference sequence). CDR3 coding DNA: TGTGCCAGCAGTCCCGGACAGGCCTACGAGCAGTACTTC. This translates into CASSPGQAYEQYF.

The chain links TRBV27 to TRBJ1-5; D gene ambiguous. Germline V CDR1 and CDR2: MNHEY, SMNVEV (reference sequence). V dropped 0 bases and J dropped 2 bases, with 8 bases sitting between them. The CDR3 totals 15 residues. The CDR3 region is CASSLSPLGNQPQHF. In DNA, the CDR3 is TGTGCCAGCAGTTTATCACCCCTGGGCAATCAGCCCCAGCATTTT.

The chain uses TRBV18 and TRBJ1-5; 12 bases line up with TRBD1. Looked up from germline, CDR1 is KGHSH and CDR2 is LQKENI. The trim removed 3 bases at V and 6 bases at J, leaving 3 bases unmatched. The CDR3 totals 15 residues. CDR3 protein: CASSPGTGGSQPQHF. The CDR3 region has the DNA TGTGCCAGCTCACCGGGGACAGGGGGCAGTCAGCCCCAGCATTTT.